Described below is a single T cell receptor beta chain sequence and its context. These data originate in a study of control samples from healthy donors and cancer patients. Repertoires were generated with immunoSEQ multiplex PCR, while TCRdb's copy carries only in-frame clones and drops some. The sample gives under 140,000 clones, more than 75% of which show up once; roughly 4% is in the top ten. CDR1 is SGHTA and CDR2 is FQGNSA in the germline V gene. Trimming at V came to 5 bases and at J to 1 base, leaving 4 bases not matched to a gene. The CDR3 consists of 16 residues. V and J are TRBV7-2 and TRBJ2-3; 12 bases are shared with TRBD2. Material for sequencing was PBMCs. The TCR sequence derives from a woman between 55 and 75 years old with lung cancer. The CDR3 region is CASSTRTSGGTDTQYF. CDR3 DNA sequence: TGTGCCAGCAGCACTCGGACTAGCGGGGGCACAGATACGCAGTATTTT.